Given below is one TCR beta chain in context. Its target is not known. This specimen belongs to a study of response to subunit inactivated influenza vaccine. Overall study results and limits: Every seasonal influenza vaccination brings in few new T cells, the authors suggested.

One entry per CDR3 protein, called by TCRdb with MiXCR from the RT-PCR reads. Of roughly 700,000 distinct CDR3 sequences in the sample, 14% were seen once. From germline, CDR1 is GTSNPN and CDR2 SVGIG (reference sequence). CDR3 length: 13 amino acids. V was trimmed by 1 base and J by 3 bases, leaving 7 bases between them. The sample was PBMCs from blood, taken 14 to 15 days before vaccination. This chain joins TRBV30 and TRBJ1-5; D remains unclear. This TCR was recovered from a man between 50 and 59 years old who received an inactivated influenza vaccine. The CDR3 region is CAWSGGANQPQHF. The CDR3 DNA reads TGTGCCTGGAGTGGAGGAGCCAATCAGCCCCAGCATTTT.